This T cell receptor beta chain was observed in a study of blood T cell repertoires in COVID-19. Study-wide context: The study drew acute and convalescent COVID-19 samples from the United States, Italy and Spain. In each case, the material was cDNA or gDNA derived from T cells, B-cell-depleted T cells, or PBMCs.

Germline lookup yields CDR1 LNHDA and CDR2 SQIVND (reference sequence). The V segment lost 4 bases and the J segment 2 bases; nucleotides outside the gene matches: 11. The CDR3 totals 16 residues. Clones were read by immunoSEQ multiplex PCR, and TCRdb kept only the in-frame ones, dropping some. The data show tens of thousands of clones, 75% to 85% seen once. The chain has TRBV19 and TRBJ2-7; 7 bases fit TRBD1. Sequencing was done on a sample of peripheral blood. This clonotype originated in a human donor in a cohort sampled during active COVID-19. The chain's CDR3 is CASSTPGQIRTYEQYF. In nucleotides, the CDR3 is TGTGCCAGTAGTACCCCGGGACAGATACGAACCTACGAGCAGTACTTC.